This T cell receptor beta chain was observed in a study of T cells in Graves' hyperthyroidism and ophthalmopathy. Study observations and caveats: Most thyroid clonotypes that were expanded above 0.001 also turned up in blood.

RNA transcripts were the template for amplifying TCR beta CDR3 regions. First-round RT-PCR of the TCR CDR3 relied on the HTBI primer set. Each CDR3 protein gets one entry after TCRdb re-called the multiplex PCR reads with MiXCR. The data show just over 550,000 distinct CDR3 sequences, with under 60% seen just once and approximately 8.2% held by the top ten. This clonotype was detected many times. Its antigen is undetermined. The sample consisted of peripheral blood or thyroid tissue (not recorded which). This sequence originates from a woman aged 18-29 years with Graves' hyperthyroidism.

CDR3 sequence (DNA): TGTGCCAGCAGTGAAGCTTTCTTT. Its protein is CASSEAFF. The rearrangement links TRBV2 to TRBJ1-1, with unresolved D. CDR1 and CDR2 (germline): SNHLY, FYNNEI. This CDR3 spans 8 amino acids. The V and J ends lost 0 bases and 13 bases respectively, with 0 bases between them. The whole variable domain, remainder taken from reference TRBV2 and TRBJ1-1, is EPEVTQTPSHQVTQMGQEVILRCVPISNHLYFYWYRQILGQKVEFLVSFYNNEISEKSEIFDDQFSVERPDGSNFTLKIRSTKLEDSAMYFCASSEAFFGQGTRLTVV.